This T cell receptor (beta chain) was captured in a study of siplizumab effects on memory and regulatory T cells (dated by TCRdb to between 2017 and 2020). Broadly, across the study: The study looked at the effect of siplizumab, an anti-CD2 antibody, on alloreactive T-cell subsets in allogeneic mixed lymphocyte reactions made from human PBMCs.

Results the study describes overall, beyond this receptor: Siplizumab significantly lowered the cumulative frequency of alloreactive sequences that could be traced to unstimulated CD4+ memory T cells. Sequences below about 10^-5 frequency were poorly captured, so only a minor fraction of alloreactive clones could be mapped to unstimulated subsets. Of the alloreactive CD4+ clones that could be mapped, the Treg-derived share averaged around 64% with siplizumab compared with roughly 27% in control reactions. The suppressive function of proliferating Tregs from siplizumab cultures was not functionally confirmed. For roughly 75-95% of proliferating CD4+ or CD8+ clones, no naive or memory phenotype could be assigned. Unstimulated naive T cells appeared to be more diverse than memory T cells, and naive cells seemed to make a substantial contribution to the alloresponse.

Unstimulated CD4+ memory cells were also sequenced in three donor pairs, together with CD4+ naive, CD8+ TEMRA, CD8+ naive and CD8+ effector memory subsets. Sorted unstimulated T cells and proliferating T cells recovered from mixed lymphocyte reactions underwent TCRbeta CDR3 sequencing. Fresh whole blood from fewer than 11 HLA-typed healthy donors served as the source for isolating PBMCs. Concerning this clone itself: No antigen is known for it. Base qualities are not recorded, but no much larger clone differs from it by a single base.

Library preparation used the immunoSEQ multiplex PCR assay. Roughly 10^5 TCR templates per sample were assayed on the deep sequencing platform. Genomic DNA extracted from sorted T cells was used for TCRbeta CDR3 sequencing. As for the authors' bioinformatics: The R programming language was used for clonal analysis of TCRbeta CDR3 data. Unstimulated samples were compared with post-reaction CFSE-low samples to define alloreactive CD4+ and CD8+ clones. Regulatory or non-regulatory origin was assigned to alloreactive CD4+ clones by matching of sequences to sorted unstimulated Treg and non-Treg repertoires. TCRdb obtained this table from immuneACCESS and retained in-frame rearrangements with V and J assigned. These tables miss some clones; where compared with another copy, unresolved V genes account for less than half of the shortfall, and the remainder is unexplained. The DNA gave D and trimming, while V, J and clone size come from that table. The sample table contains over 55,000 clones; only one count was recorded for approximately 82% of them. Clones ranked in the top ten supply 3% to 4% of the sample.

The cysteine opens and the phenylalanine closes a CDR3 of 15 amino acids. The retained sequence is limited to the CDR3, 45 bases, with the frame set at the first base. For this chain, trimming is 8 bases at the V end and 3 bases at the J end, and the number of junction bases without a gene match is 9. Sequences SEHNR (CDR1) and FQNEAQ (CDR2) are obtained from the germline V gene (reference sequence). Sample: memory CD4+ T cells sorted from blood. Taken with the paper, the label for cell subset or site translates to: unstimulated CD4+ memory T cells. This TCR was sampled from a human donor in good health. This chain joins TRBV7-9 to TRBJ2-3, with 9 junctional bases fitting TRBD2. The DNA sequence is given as TGTGCCAGCGGGGGAGTAGCGGGGGTTACAGATACGCAGTATTTT. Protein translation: CASGGVAGVTDTQYF. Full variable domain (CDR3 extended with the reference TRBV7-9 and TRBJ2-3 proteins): DTGVSQNPRHKITKRGQNVTFRCDPISEHNRLYWYRQTLGQGPEFLTYFQNEAQLEKSRLLSDRFSAERPKGSFSTLEIQRTEQGDSAMYLCASGGVAGVTDTQYFGPGTRLTVL.